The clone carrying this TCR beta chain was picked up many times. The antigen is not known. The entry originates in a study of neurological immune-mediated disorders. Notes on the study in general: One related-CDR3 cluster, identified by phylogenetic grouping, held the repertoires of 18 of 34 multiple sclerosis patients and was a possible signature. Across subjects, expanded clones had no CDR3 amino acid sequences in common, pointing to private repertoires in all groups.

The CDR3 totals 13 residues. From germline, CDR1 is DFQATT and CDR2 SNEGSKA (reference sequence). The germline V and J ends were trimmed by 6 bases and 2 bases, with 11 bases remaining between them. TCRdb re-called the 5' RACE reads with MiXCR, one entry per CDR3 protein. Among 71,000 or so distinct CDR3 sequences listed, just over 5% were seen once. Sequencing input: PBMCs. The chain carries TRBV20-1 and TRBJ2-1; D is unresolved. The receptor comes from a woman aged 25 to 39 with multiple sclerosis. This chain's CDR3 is CSAREDTYNEQFF. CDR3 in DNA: TGCAGTGCACGAGAAGATACCTACAATGAGCAGTTCTTC.